This is a list of T cell receptor beta chains from one sample in a study of T cell responses to AZD1222 COVID-19 vaccine. Method: immunoSEQ multiplex PCR; TCRdb's copy keeps in-frame clones and lacks some. The sample lists about 140,000 clones; roughly 90% were seen once. Source: peripheral blood, taken on day 0 of AZD1222 vaccination. The receptors stem from an adult in good health. Each CDR3 is given with its conserved first and last residue. The order of the fields is CDR3 protein, CDR3 DNA, J gene, V gene, clone size, D gene. The D gene is left open where the match is weak. Size is omitted from some rows. Given values are once, few, many or a class for expanded clones.

CDR3: CASSYLGTDTQYF
DNA: TGTGCCAGCAGTTACTTGGGCACAGATACGCAGTATTTT
J: TRBJ2-3
V: TRBV6-2/TRBV6-3
size: NA
D: NA

CDR3: CASSVGWNGGVSEAFF
DNA: TGTGCCAGCAGCGTAGGGTGGAACGGTGGAGTGTCTGAAGCTTTCTTT
J: TRBJ1-1
V: TRBV9
size: NA
D: NA

CDR3: CASGPGGQSTGELFF
DNA: TGTGCCAGCGGCCCCGGGGGGCAGAGCACCGGGGAGCTGTTTTTT
J: TRBJ2-2
V: TRBV7-3
size: NA
D: NA

CDR3: CSVWGNTGSSYEQYF
DNA: TGCAGCGTTTGGGGGAATACAGGTTCCTCCTACGAGCAGTACTTC
J: TRBJ2-7
V: TRBV29-1
size: NA
D: NA

CDR3: CASGWTGTLYGYTF
DNA: TGTGCTAGTGGTTGGACCGGGACACTCTATGGCTACACCTTC
J: TRBJ1-2
V: TRBV12-5
size: NA
D: NA

CDR3: CASSPNPVGGAEGSYEQYF
DNA: TGTGCCAGCAGCCCTAACCCGGTGGGGGGGGCAGAAGGCTCCTACGAGCAGTACTTC
J: TRBJ2-7
V: TRBV7-4
size: once
D: NA

CDR3: CASSSRTGVYEQYF
DNA: TGTGCCAGCAGCTCCCGGACAGGGGTGTACGAGCAGTACTTC
J: TRBJ2-7
V: TRBV11-3
size: NA
D: TRBD1

CDR3: CASSSPGTSGKSGELFF
DNA: TGTGCCAGCAGCTCGCCCGGGACTAGCGGGAAGTCCGGGGAGCTGTTTTTT
J: TRBJ2-2
V: TRBV7-3
size: NA
D: TRBD2

CDR3: CASSEGTVVGQPQHF
DNA: TGCGCCAGCAGTGAGGGGACGGTGGTTGGTCAGCCCCAGCATTTT
J: TRBJ1-5
V: TRBV10-1
size: NA
D: NA

CDR3: CATSREGSGANVLTF
DNA: TGTGCCACCAGCAGAGAAGGGTCTGGGGCCAACGTCCTGACTTTC
J: TRBJ2-6
V: TRBV15
size: NA
D: NA

CDR3: CASSSRAWTGELFF
DNA: TGTGCCAGCAGCTCCAGGGCGTGGACCGGGGAGCTGTTTTTT
J: TRBJ2-2
V: TRBV7-3
size: few
D: NA

CDR3: CASSTRTGWANQPQHF
DNA: TGTGCCAGTAGCACGCGGACAGGGTGGGCCAATCAGCCCCAGCATTTT
J: TRBJ1-5
V: TRBV19
size: few
D: TRBD1

CDR3: CASSLEGRVTNEQFF
DNA: TGTGCCAGCAGCTTAGAGGGTCGGGTAACCAATGAGCAGTTCTTC
J: TRBJ2-1
V: TRBV11-1
size: NA
D: NA

CDR3: CASSERLAGREQYF
DNA: TGTGCCAGCAGTGAAAGGCTAGCGGGACGCGAGCAGTACTTC
J: TRBJ2-7
V: TRBV2
size: NA
D: TRBD2

CDR3: CASSLGTGVVAEAFF
DNA: TGTGCCAGCAGTCTCGGGACAGGGGTGGTAGCGGAAGCTTTCTTT
J: TRBJ1-1
V: TRBV27
size: medium-sized
D: TRBD1

CDR3: CASSRGVGTQSLELFF
DNA: TGTGCCAGCAGCCGGGGAGTAGGCACCCAGTCGTTAGAGCTGTTTTTT
J: TRBJ2-2
V: TRBV7-8
size: NA
D: NA

CDR3: CASSTGTGVNTIYF
DNA: TGTGCCAGCAGTACCGGGACAGGGGTGAACACCATATATTTT
J: TRBJ1-3
V: TRBV13
size: NA
D: TRBD1

CDR3: CASSESTRAGGLLGQPQHF
DNA: TGCGCCAGCAGTGAGTCGACCCGGGCAGGTGGTCTGTTGGGTCAGCCCCAGCATTTT
J: TRBJ1-5
V: TRBV10-1
size: NA
D: NA

CDR3: CASSWHQRQPQHF
DNA: TGTGCCAGCAGCTGGCATCAGAGACAGCCCCAGCATTTT
J: TRBJ1-5
V: TRBV5-6
size: once
D: NA

CDR3: CASSINGNNEQFF
DNA: TGTGCCAGTAGTATTAACGGAAACAATGAGCAGTTCTTC
J: TRBJ2-1
V: TRBV19
size: NA
D: NA